This T cell receptor beta chain comes out of a study of cytomegalovirus exposure and HLA in healthy donors. The wider study: The 120 or so validation repertoires used the same platform as the roughly 670 first-cohort repertoires, a later analysis reported.

TCRdb's copy holds only in-frame clones and misses some; the assay was immunoSEQ multiplex PCR. The table shows 150,000 to 200,000 clones, with roughly nine tenths occurring only once. This clone was recorded only once. This receptor was taken from a woman aged 25 to 39 in good health and CMV-seronegative. The sequenced sample consisted of PBMCs.

The CDR3 DNA follows: TGCGCCAGCAGCTTGGGGGCCGGGGTTATTAATGAAAAACTGTTTTTT. Its translation is CASSLGAGVINEKLFF. V and J are TRBV5-1 and TRBJ1-4; D not resolved. In germline, CDR1 is SGHRS, CDR2 YFSETQ. V shed 0 bases and J shed 4 bases, with 13 bases lying between them. The CDR3 sequence is 16 residues long.